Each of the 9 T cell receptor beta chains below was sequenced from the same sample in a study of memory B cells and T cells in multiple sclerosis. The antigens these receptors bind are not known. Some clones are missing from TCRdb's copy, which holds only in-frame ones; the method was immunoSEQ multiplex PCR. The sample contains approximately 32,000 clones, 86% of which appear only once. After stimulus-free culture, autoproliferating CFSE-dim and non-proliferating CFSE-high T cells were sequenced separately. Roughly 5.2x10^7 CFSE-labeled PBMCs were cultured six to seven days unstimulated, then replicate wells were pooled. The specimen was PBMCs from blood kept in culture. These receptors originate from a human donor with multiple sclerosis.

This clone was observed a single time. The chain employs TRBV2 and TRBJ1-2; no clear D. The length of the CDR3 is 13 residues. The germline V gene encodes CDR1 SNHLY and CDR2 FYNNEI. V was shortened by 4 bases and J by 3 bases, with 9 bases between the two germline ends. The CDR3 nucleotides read TGTGCCAGCAGTGCTAGTGTGGACTATGGCTACACCTTC. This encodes CASSASVDYGYTF.

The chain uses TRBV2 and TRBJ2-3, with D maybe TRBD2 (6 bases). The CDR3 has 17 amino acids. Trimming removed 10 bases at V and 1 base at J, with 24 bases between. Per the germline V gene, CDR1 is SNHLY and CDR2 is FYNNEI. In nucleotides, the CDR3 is TGTGCCATAAATCCTGAGGAGGGGCATGTGGGCACAGATACGCAGTATTTT. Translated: CAINPEEGHVGTDTQYF.

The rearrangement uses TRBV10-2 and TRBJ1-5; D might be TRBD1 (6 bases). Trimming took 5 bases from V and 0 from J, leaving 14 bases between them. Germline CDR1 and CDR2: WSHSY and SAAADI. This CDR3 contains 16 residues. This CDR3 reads CASSPTGAYSNQPQHF. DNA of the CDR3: TGCGCCAGCAGTCCCACGGGGGCATATAGCAATCAGCCCCAGCATTTT.

For the CDR3, the DNA is TGCAGCGTCGCTAGGACCAGCACAGATACGCAGTATTTT. Encoded protein: CSVARTSTDTQYF. The V call is TRBV29-1, the J call TRBJ2-3; no firm D call. Germline V gene lookup returns CDR1 SQVTM and CDR2 ANQGSEA. The CDR3 runs to 13 residues. Trimming took 6 bases from V and 0 from J, leaving 10 bases between them.

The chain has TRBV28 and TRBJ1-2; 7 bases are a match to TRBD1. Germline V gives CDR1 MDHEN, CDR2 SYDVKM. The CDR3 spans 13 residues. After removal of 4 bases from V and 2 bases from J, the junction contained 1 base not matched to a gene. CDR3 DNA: TGTGCCAGCAGTTCGACAGGGAACTATGGCTACACCTTC. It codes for CASSSTGNYGYTF.

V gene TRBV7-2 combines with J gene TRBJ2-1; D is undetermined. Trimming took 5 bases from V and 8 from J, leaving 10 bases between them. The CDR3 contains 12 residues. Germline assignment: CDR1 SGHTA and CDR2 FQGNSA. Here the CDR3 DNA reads TGTGCCAGCAGCGTGCCCACTGATGAGCAGTTCTTC. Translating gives CASSVPTDEQFF. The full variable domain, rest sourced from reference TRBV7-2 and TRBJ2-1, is GAGVSQSPSNKVTEKGKDVELRCDPISGHTALYWYRQSLGQGLEFLIYFQGNSAPDKSGLPSDRFSAERTGGSVSTLTIQRTQQEDSAVYLCASSVPTDEQFFGPGTRLTVL.

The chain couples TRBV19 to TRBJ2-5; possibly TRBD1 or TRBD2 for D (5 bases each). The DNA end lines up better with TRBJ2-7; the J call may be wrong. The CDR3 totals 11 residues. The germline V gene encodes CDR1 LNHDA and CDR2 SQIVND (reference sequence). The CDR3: CASRDGYEQYF. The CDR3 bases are TGTGCCAGTCGGGACGGCTACGAGCAGTACTTC.

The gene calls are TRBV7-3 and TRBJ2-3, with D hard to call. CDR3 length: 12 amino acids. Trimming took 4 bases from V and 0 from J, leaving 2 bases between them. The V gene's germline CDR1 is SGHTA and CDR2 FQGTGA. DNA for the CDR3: TGTGCCAGCAGCTCAAGCACAGATACGCAGTATTTT. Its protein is CASSSSTDTQYF.

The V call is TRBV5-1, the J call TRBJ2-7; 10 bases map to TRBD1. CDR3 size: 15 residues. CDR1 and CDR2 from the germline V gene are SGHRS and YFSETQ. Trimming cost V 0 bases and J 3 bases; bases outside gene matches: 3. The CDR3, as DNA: TGCGCCAGCAGCTTGGGAAGGGACAGGGGCTACGAGCAGTACTTC. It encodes CASSLGRDRGYEQYF. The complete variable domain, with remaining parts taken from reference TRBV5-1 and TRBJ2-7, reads KAGVTQTPRYLIKTRGQQVTLSCSPISGHRSVSWYQQTPGQGLQFLFEYFSETQRNKGNFPGRFSGRQFSNSRSEMNVSTLELGDSALYLCASSLGRDRGYEQYFGPGTRLTVT.